What follows are 14 T cell receptor beta chains derived from one specimen sequenced in a study of cytomegalovirus exposure and HLA in healthy donors. Primers included in the PCR were 60 Vbeta and 13 Jbeta primers. Clones were sequenced by immunoSEQ multiplex PCR, and TCRdb holds only the in-frame ones, with some missing. The sample lists 140,000 to 150,000 clones, 79% seen once, with around 7.1% in the top ten. What was sequenced was PBMCs. The receptor source for this set is a woman aged 40 to 50 in good health and CMV-seropositive.

The chain employs TRBV4-2 and TRBJ2-3; 14 bases map to TRBD2. In germline, CDR1 is LGHNA, CDR2 YNFKEQ. V lost 2 bases and J lost 5; bases outside the gene matches: 3. There are 16 residues in the CDR3. The DNA of the CDR3 is TGTGCCAGCAGCCAATCGGGACTAGCGGGGGAAGATACGCAGTATTTT. Protein: CASSQSGLAGEDTQYF.

J is TRBJ2-7 and V is TRBV6-5; 10 nucleotides align to TRBD1. The ends lost 5 bases at V and 2 bases at J; junction bases unmatched: 3. This CDR3 comprises 14 residues. CDR1 and CDR2 from the germline V gene are MNHEY and SVGAGI. The CDR3 spells CASSVTGGTYEQYF. CDR3 coding DNA: TGTGCCAGCAGTGTGACAGGGGGCACCTACGAGCAGTACTTC.

The chain links TRBV19 to TRBJ2-3; TRBD2 aligns across 13 bases. Germline trimming cut 5 bases from V and 4 bases from J; bases unmatched to any gene: 3. CDR3 size: 15 residues. Germline V gene lookup returns CDR1 LNHDA and CDR2 SQIVND (reference sequence). The CDR3, as DNA: TGTGCCAGTAGTCTACTAGCGGGGGGGCCAGATACGCAGTATTTT. Translated: CASSLLAGGPDTQYF.

This chain links TRBV28 with TRBJ1-6; TRBD1 agrees at 7 bases. V was pared by 5 bases and J by 1 base, with 17 bases of the junction left unmatched. The CDR3 is 20 amino acids. Germline CDR1 is MDHEN and CDR2 is SYDVKM. CDR3 residues: CASSARGGAGRLSYNSPLHF. The CDR3 DNA reads TGTGCCAGCAGTGCCCGAGGGGGCGCTGGTCGTTTATCCTATAATTCACCCCTCCACTTT. Together with reference TRBV28 and TRBJ1-6, the CDR3 gives the full variable domain: DVKVTQSSRYLVKRTGEKVFLECVQDMDHENMFWYRQDPGLGLRLIYFSYDVKMKEKGDIPEGYSVSREKKERFSLILESASTNQTSMYLCASSARGGAGRLSYNSPLHFGNGTRLTVT.

Remarks on this clone: Only one base separates this from a far larger clonotype, so it likely reflects a read error. In nucleotides, the CDR3 is TGTGCCAGCAGCGGCCACAATGAGCAGTTCTTC. Translated: CASSGHNEQFF. This rearrangement joins TRBV5-6 to TRBJ2-1; D is unresolved. V was clipped by 4 bases and J by 5 bases, with 4 bases between them. Germline V gene data show CDR1 as SGHDT and CDR2 as YYEEEE. This CDR3 is built from 11 residues.

This clone has a single count. The V and J genes are TRBV5-1 and TRBJ2-3, with 7 bases aligning to TRBD1. V was clipped by 4 bases and J by 0 bases; unmatched bases: 5. Germline V gives CDR1 SGHRS, CDR2 YFSETQ. CDR3 length: 15 residues. CDR3 nucleotide sequence: TGCGCCAGCAGCCCGGGACAGATGAGCACAGATACGCAGTATTTT. Its protein product is CASSPGQMSTDTQYF.

The rearrangement links TRBV14 to TRBJ1-2; perhaps TRBD1 as D (5 bases). CDR3 length: 12 residues. Germline assignment: CDR1 SGHDN and CDR2 FVKESK. V lost 4 bases and J 7 bases, leaving 10 bases between the germline ends. CDR3 residues: CASSLSQGGYTF. The CDR3 nucleotides read TGTGCCAGCAGCCTAAGTCAGGGTGGCTACACCTTC.

The genes are TRBV4-1 and TRBJ1-5; 9 bases line up with TRBD1. CDR3 size: 18 residues. Germline trimming cut 1 base from V and 9 bases from J; bases unmatched to any gene: 16. In germline, CDR1 is MGHRA, CDR2 YSYEKL. The CDR3, as DNA: TGCGCCAGCAGCCAAGCCCCCGGACAGGGGACCCAATCAGTGCCCCAGCATTTT. This gives the protein CASSQAPGQGTQSVPQHF.

J is TRBJ2-3 and V is TRBV28; 10 nucleotides align to TRBD2. The CDR3 has 16 residues. Germline CDR1 is MDHEN and CDR2 is SYDVKM. Germline trimming cut 6 bases from V and 5 bases from J; bases unmatched to any gene: 11. CDR3 region: CASRLSLAGGGDTQYF. CDR3 bases: TGTGCCAGCAGGTTGAGCTTAGCGGGGGGTGGAGATACGCAGTATTTT.

The chain carries TRBV6-5 and TRBJ1-5; D is perhaps TRBD1 (5 bases). CDR3 size: 13 residues. Germline-derived CDR1 and CDR2 are MNHEY and SVGAGI. V was trimmed by 6 bases and J by 6 bases, leaving 12 bases between them. CDR3: CASSQGRGQPQHF. The DNA of the CDR3 is TGTGCCAGCAGCCAGGGAAGAGGTCAGCCCCAGCATTTT.

This clone was found a few times. The rearrangement links TRBV5-6 to TRBJ1-4; no clear D. Trimming took 3 bases from V and 14 from J, leaving 14 bases between them. Germline lookup yields CDR1 SGHDT and CDR2 YYEEEE. The CDR3 loop spans 12 amino acids. This CDR3 reads CASSSPVGGLFF. In DNA form, the CDR3 reads TGTGCCAGCAGCTCCCCGGTGGGAGGGCTGTTTTTT.

This chain joins TRBV30 and TRBJ2-7; D gene uncertain. The V end lost 0 bases, the J end lost 2 bases, and 5 bases lay between the germline ends. This CDR3 region has 12 residues. Germline V gives CDR1 GTSNPN, CDR2 SVGIG (reference sequence). The CDR3 is CAWSVTAYEQYF. The CDR3 coding sequence is TGTGCCTGGAGTGTAACAGCCTACGAGCAGTACTTC.

V and J are TRBV5-1 and TRBJ2-1, with D possibly matching TRBD2 (6 bases). V dropped 4 bases and J dropped 9 bases, with 11 bases sitting between them. This CDR3 comprises 12 residues. CDR1 is SGHRS and CDR2 is YFSETQ in the germline V gene. In nucleotides, the CDR3 is TGCGCCAGCAGCCCGGGGAGGATTGAGCAGTTCTTC. Its protein is CASSPGRIEQFF.

This clone has just one count. The chain combines TRBV7-2 with TRBJ1-4; TRBD1 matches at 12 bases. This CDR3 is built from 13 residues. Germline values: CDR1 SGHTA, CDR2 FQGNSA. Unmatched junction bases numbered 2, after V lost 7 bases and J lost 8 bases. The CDR3 DNA is TGTGCCAGCAAGGGACAGGGGGCGGAAAAACTGTTTTTT. This gives the protein CASKGQGAEKLFF.